This TCR beta chain originates from a study of blood T cells in healthy people across ages. Remarks on this clonotype: Its cognate antigen is unknown.

The study's findings and limits: Age advanced and TCR beta diversity per million T cells fell, roughly linearly. A strong correlation between TCR beta diversity and naive T cell percentage was seen.

V lost 4 bases and J 8 bases, leaving 9 bases between the germline ends. This CDR3 spans 13 amino acids. CDR1 and CDR2 from the germline V gene are MNHEY and SMNVEV (reference sequence). Next came a second PCR, run for about 7 to 12 cycles, which used a sample-barcoded 5' primer along with a J-beta primer mix. TCRdb passed the 5' RACE reads through MiXCR, listing each CDR3 protein once. The table has about 730,000 distinct CDR3 sequences, roughly 47% seen once. The sequencing sample was made of blood. This chain uses TRBV27 with TRBJ1-6, with D perhaps matching TRBD1 (6 bases). This TCR was sampled from an older woman in good health. The CDR3 bases are TGTGCCAGCAGTTGGCAGGGGTATTCACCCCTCCACTTT. This codes for CASSWQGYSPLHF.